This TCR beta chain was retrieved from a study of blood T cell repertoires in COVID-19. Across the study: Material from acute and convalescent COVID-19 was sourced from the United States, Italy and Spain. PBMCs, B-cell-depleted T cells, or T cells provided the cDNA or gDNA that made up the material.

The V and J ends lost 5 bases and 6 bases respectively, with 17 bases between them. Germline CDR1 is GTSNPN and CDR2 is SVGIG (reference sequence). The CDR3 contains 15 residues. Authors' analysis steps: From reference gene primer amplification, estimates of nucleated cell counts were derived. Libraries were prepared by immunoSEQ multiplex PCR; TCRdb keeps only in-frame clonotypes and omits some of them. D and trimming were read from the DNA, whereas the V and J calls and clone size are those reported in that table. The sample has approximately 75,000 clones, over 80% seen once. Followed longitudinally, the Seattle patients had been enrolled during active infection.

Sequenced: peripheral blood. This clonotype originated in a man between 45 and 60 years old with COVID-19, enrolled during active disease. This rearrangement joins TRBV30 to TRBJ1-6; no clear D gene. The CDR3 DNA reads as TGTGCCTGGGCTCCACTCAACCGGTTTAATTCACCCCTCCACTTT. Translation gives CAWAPLNRFNSPLHF.